This T cell receptor beta chain was documented in a study of neoadjuvant anti-PD-1 for oral cavity cancer. The time point was: after neoadjuvant nivolumab, at surgical resection. CDR1 and CDR2 from the germline V gene are LGHNA and YSLEER. The junction had 10 bases not matched to a gene; V was cut back by 5 bases and J by 8 bases. CDR3 length: 15 amino acids. This table comes from immunoSEQ multiplex PCR, and its TCRdb copy is limited to in-frame clones, with some not included. Of approximately 23,000 clones listed, around 43% are singletons. This chain joins TRBV4-3 and TRBJ2-1; TRBD2 agrees at 9 bases. The material was tumor tissue, obtained after nivolumab (anti-PD-1) treatment. The clonotype originates from a person aged 35 to 85 with oral cavity squamous cell carcinoma. The CDR3 DNA follows: TGCGCCAGCAGCGAAACCGGGACTAGCTATTATGAGCAGTTCTTC. Translated, it gives CASSETGTSYYEQFF.